One sample yielded the 25 T cell receptor beta chains listed below, sequenced in a study of blood T cell repertoires in COVID-19. Libraries were prepared by immunoSEQ multiplex PCR; TCRdb keeps only in-frame clonotypes and omits some of them. The sample yields roughly 350,000 clones, 88% seen once. Sequenced input: peripheral blood. The receptors stem from a woman in her forties or fifties with active or convalescent COVID-19.

The DNA for the CDR3 is TGTGCCAGCAGTTTCGGGGAGACCCAGTACTTC. It codes for CASSFGETQYF. V usage is TRBV12-3 or TRBV12-4 and J usage is TRBJ2-5; D is undetermined. Deletions cut 3 bases from V and 5 bases from J, with 4 bases between. This CDR3 has 11 amino acids.

This clone came up once. The chain combines TRBV11-3 with TRBJ2-1; weak D call: TRBD1 (5 bases). Germline CDR1 reads SGHNT; CDR2 reads YENEEA. This CDR3 is built from 12 residues. The V end lost 1 base, the J end lost 8 bases, and 6 bases lay between the germline ends. The CDR3 sequence is CASSLGGDEQFF. Written as DNA, the CDR3 is TGTGCCAGCAGCTTAGGGGGCGATGAGCAGTTCTTC.

The chain uses TRBV9 and TRBJ2-2, with a possible D match to TRBD1 (7 bases). CDR1 SGDLS and CDR2 YYNGEE come from the germline V gene. This CDR3 is 16 amino acids long. V was trimmed by 2 bases and J by 7 bases, leaving 18 bases between them. CDR3 in DNA: TGTGCCAGCAGCGTGCACATCCGACAGGGAGGCGGGGAGCTGTTTTTT. Encoded protein: CASSVHIRQGGGELFF.

The V gene is TRBV24-1, the J gene TRBJ1-3; D gene ambiguous. V was cut by 4 bases and J by 4 bases, with 22 bases left in between. The germline V gene has CDR1 KGHDR and CDR2 SFDVKD. The CDR3 extends over 18 amino acids. Here the CDR3 reads CATSESSPGGPRGNTIYF. Written as DNA, the CDR3 is TGTGCCACCAGTGAAAGCAGTCCGGGAGGACCTCGGGGAAACACCATATATTTT.

The chain joins TRBV9 to TRBJ2-5, with 7 bases matching TRBD1. CDR1 is SGDLS and CDR2 is YYNGEE in the germline V gene. Losses at the gene ends were 0 bases for V and 3 bases for J; bases not matched to a gene: 5. The CDR3 sequence is 15 residues long. The CDR3 region is CASSVVGTEKETQYF. The DNA of the CDR3 is TGTGCCAGCAGCGTAGTGGGGACAGAGAAAGAGACCCAGTACTTC.

The chain combines TRBV7-6 with TRBJ2-5; TRBD2 aligns across 15 bases. Per the germline V gene, CDR1 is SGHVS and CDR2 is FNYEAQ. This CDR3 is 17 amino acids long. The V and J ends lost 0 bases and 5 bases, in that order; junction bases with no gene match: 4. In DNA, the CDR3 is TGTGCCAGCAGCTTAGCGGGGACTAGCGGGAGGTTGGAGACCCAGTACTTC. This encodes CASSLAGTSGRLETQYF. Complete variable domain (other parts from reference TRBV7-6 and TRBJ2-5): GAGVSQSPRYKVTKRGQDVALRCDPISGHVSLYWYRQALGQGPEFLTYFNYEAQQDKSGLPNDRFSAERPEGSISTLTIQRTEQRDSAMYRCASSLAGTSGRLETQYFGPGTRLLVL.

The gene calls are TRBV29-1 and TRBJ2-5; D call uncertain. V was shortened by 4 bases and J by 2 bases, with 5 bases between the two germline ends. Germline V gene lookup returns CDR1 SQVTM and CDR2 ANQGSEA. This CDR3 is built from 11 residues. CDR3 region: CSVVSQETQYF. As DNA, the CDR3 is TGCAGCGTTGTGTCTCAAGAGACCCAGTACTTC.

V is TRBV30 and J is TRBJ2-2; no clear D gene. There are 13 residues in the CDR3. From germline, CDR1 is GTSNPN and CDR2 SVGIG (reference sequence). V gave up 4 bases and J gave up 9 bases, with 15 bases separating them. The DNA for the CDR3 is TGTGCCTGGACCCCCGAGCGCCTCAGGGAGCTGTTTTTT. Translated: CAWTPERLRELFF.

The chain has TRBV30 and TRBJ1-6; 7 nucleotides match TRBD1. Germline CDR1 GTSNPN, CDR2 SVGIG (reference sequence). V lost 3 bases, J lost 3 bases, and 11 bases stayed unmatched. The CDR3 is 17 amino acids. CDR3 nucleotide sequence: TGTGCCTGGAGCGAATACGTAGGGGGCGGCTATAATTCACCCCTCCACTTT. Translation gives CAWSEYVGGGYNSPLHF.

The sample holds many counts of this clone. The chain carries TRBV9 and TRBJ1-6; 8 bases line up with TRBD1. The CDR3 covers 16 residues. The V and J ends lost 4 bases and 5 bases, in that order; junction bases with no gene match: 8. Germline V gives CDR1 SGDLS, CDR2 YYNGEE. The CDR3 DNA follows: TGTGCCAGCAGCCAGAGACCGGACAGGGATAATTCACCCCTCCACTTT. Amino acids: CASSQRPDRDNSPLHF.

The chain employs TRBV3-1 (or the pseudogene TRBV3-2) and TRBJ1-3; 7 positions agree with TRBD1. The CDR3 runs to 17 residues. The J segment lost 3 bases and the V segment lost 3 bases, leaving 11 bases of the junction unmatched. The germline CDR1 and CDR2 sequences are LGHDT and YNNKEL (reference sequence). CDR3 nucleotides: TGTGCCAGCAGCCAGAGACAGGGAGGAATCTTTGGAAACACCATATATTTT. Protein product: CASSQRQGGIFGNTIYF.

The chain employs TRBV7-2 and TRBJ1-1, with D unresolved. Germline-derived CDR1 and CDR2 are SGHTA and FQGNSA. V shed 0 bases and J shed 0 bases, with 8 bases lying between them. The CDR3 covers 15 residues. DNA for the CDR3: TGTGCCAGCAGCTTAGCGAACACTATGAACACTGAAGCTTTCTTT. Translation: CASSLANTMNTEAFF.

The V and J genes are TRBV7-9 and TRBJ2-3, with TRBD1 identical over 12 bases. Germline V gene data show CDR1 as SEHNR and CDR2 as FQNEAQ (reference sequence). V shed 5 bases and J 4 bases; nucleotides not matched to a gene: 4. CDR3 length equals 15 residues. The CDR3 loop reads CASSLGTGGPDTQYF. The CDR3 DNA reads as TGTGCCAGCAGCCTCGGGACAGGGGGCCCAGATACGCAGTATTTT.

The rearrangement links TRBV29-1 to TRBJ1-2; D call uncertain. Germline loops: CDR1 SQVTM, CDR2 ANQGSEA. Trimming left V 2 bases short and J 2 bases short, with 6 bases between. This CDR3 spans 12 amino acids. CDR3 sequence: CSVEQRNYGYTF. The DNA of the CDR3 is TGCAGCGTTGAACAGAGGAACTATGGCTACACCTTC.

This rearrangement joins TRBV12-3 or TRBV12-4 to TRBJ1-2; D not resolved. V dropped 3 bases and J dropped 10 bases, with 15 bases sitting between them. The CDR3 is 13 amino acids. CDR3 protein: CASSLSEAGSYTF. CDR3 coding DNA: TGTGCCAGCAGTTTGAGTGAGGCCGGTTCCTACACCTTC.

V is TRBV5-1 and J is TRBJ2-1; 11 bases are a match to TRBD2. Germline CDR1 is SGHRS and CDR2 is YFSETQ. The ends lost 4 bases at V and 6 bases at J; junction bases unmatched: 9. The CDR3 contains 16 residues. The DNA of the CDR3 is TGCGCCAGCAGCCCTTTAGCGGGGGGGGCGGGCAATGAGCAGTTCTTC. This codes for CASSPLAGGAGNEQFF.

The J gene is TRBJ2-7, the V gene TRBV28, with TRBD2 identical over 8 bases. V shed 9 bases and J 4 bases; nucleotides not matched to a gene: 8. In germline, CDR1 is MDHEN, CDR2 SYDVKM. The CDR3 has 13 residues. This CDR3 is CASAEAGVYEQYF. The DNA of the CDR3 is TGTGCCAGTGCGGAAGCGGGAGTGTACGAGCAGTACTTC.

The CDR3 region has the DNA TGTGCCAGCAGTCCCAGGATAGCGGGATCGAGGGTTCGGTTCTTC. Residues: CASSPRIAGSRVRFF. The genes are TRBV27 and TRBJ2-1; the match to TRBD2 covers 8 bases. The germline V gene has CDR1 MNHEY and CDR2 SMNVEV (reference sequence). This CDR3 contains 15 residues. J lost 15 bases, V lost 5 bases, and 18 bases had no gene match.

The CDR3 sequence: CASSPIEPKGIYEQYF. CDR3 DNA sequence: TGTGCCAGCTCACCCATAGAACCGAAGGGGATATACGAGCAGTACTTC. The rearrangement joins TRBV18 to TRBJ2-7, with D possibly being TRBD1 (5 bases). Germline lookup yields CDR1 KGHSH and CDR2 LQKENI. The V gene lost 3 bases and the J gene lost 4 bases, with 19 bases spanning the gap. The CDR3 consists of 16 residues.

The V and J genes are TRBV6-1 and TRBJ1-4, with TRBD1 matching over 7 bases. CDR1 and CDR2 from the germline V gene are MNHNS and SASEGT. CDR3 length equals 16 residues. Unmatched junction bases numbered 11, after V lost 0 bases and J lost 10 bases. The DNA of the CDR3 is TGTGCCAGCAGTGAAGCCACAGGGGTCCAGGTGGGAAAACTGTTTTTT. Translating gives CASSEATGVQVGKLFF.

The V call is TRBV5-5, the J call TRBJ1-4; D is unclear. Trimming removed 2 bases at V and 14 bases at J, with 10 bases between. Germline CDR1 is SGHKS and CDR2 is YYEKEE (reference sequence). The length of the CDR3 is 11 residues. Here the CDR3 reads CASSLGGGLFF. CDR3 nucleotides: TGTGCCAGCAGCTTAGGCGGCGGCCTGTTTTTT.

This clone came up once. V is TRBV19 and J is TRBJ1-1; the D gene is possibly TRBD1 (5 bases). Germline-derived CDR1 and CDR2 are LNHDA and SQIVND (reference sequence). The V end was cut by 2 bases, the J end by 1 base, with 8 bases between. The CDR3 runs to 14 residues. The chain's CDR3 is CASSILGGNTEAFF. The CDR3 nucleotides are TGTGCCAGTAGTATACTCGGGGGGAACACTGAAGCTTTCTTT.

CDR3 amino acids: CASSLAGGWQETQYF. DNA for the CDR3: TGCGCCAGCAGCTTGGCAGGGGGCTGGCAAGAGACCCAGTACTTC. The chain has TRBV5-1 and TRBJ2-5; TRBD1 agrees at 8 bases. Germline values: CDR1 SGHRS, CDR2 YFSETQ. With V trimmed by 0 bases and J by 2 bases, 3 bases remained unmatched. There are 15 residues in the CDR3.

The chain carries TRBV27 and TRBJ1-1; D might be TRBD1 (6 bases). CDR1 is MNHEY and CDR2 is SMNVEV in the germline V gene (reference sequence). Trimming removed 2 bases from V and 3 bases from J, with 16 bases in between. This CDR3 contains 16 residues. CDR3 coding DNA: TGTGCCAGCAGTTTAAGGCAGGGGCGGGTTGACACTGAAGCTTTCTTT. Translating it yields CASSLRQGRVDTEAFF.

J is TRBJ2-3 and V is TRBV7-3; 9 bases match TRBD1. This CDR3 comprises 15 residues. The junction had 6 bases not matched to a gene; V was cut back by 5 bases and J by 3 bases. In germline, CDR1 is SGHTA, CDR2 FQGTGA. In DNA form, the CDR3 reads TGTGCCAGCAGCCCGAGACAGGGGGGAACAGATACGCAGTATTTT. Its translation is CASSPRQGGTDTQYF.